The clone carrying this TCR beta chain was counted between two and nine times. The record originates from a study of T cells of healthy individuals. TCRdb re-called the 5' RACE reads through MiXCR, storing one row per CDR3 protein. The sample holds approximately 100,000 distinct CDR3 sequences, 17% seen once. The CDR3 totals 15 residues. The trim removed 5 bases at V and 4 bases at J, leaving 7 bases unmatched. CDR1 MNHEY and CDR2 SMNVEV come from the germline V gene (reference sequence). This chain links TRBV27 with TRBJ2-7; 11 positions agree with TRBD1. This clonotype was obtained from a human donor in good health. The CDR3 spells CASSIPGQGVYEQYF. For the CDR3, the DNA is TGTGCCAGCAGTATACCGGGACAGGGGGTTTACGAGCAGTACTTC.